This note documents a single T cell receptor (beta chain) sequence. This specimen belongs to a study of blood T cell repertoires in COVID-19. Seattle patients were enrolled during active infection and followed longitudinally. CDR1 is LNHDA and CDR2 is SQIVND in the germline V gene (reference sequence). The V and J ends lost 7 bases and 1 base respectively, with 6 bases between them. This CDR3 region has 12 residues. The repertoire was sequenced with immunoSEQ multiplex PCR; TCRdb's copy has only in-frame clones and lacks some. The sample holds roughly 100,000 clones, roughly 87% seen once. The gene calls are TRBV19 and TRBJ2-3; TRBD1 might be the D (5 bases). This sequence originates from a woman aged 50 to 60 with COVID-19, enrolled during active disease. The specimen sequenced was peripheral blood. This CDR3 reads CASMGRTDTQYF. The CDR3 nucleotides read TGTGCCAGTATGGGGCGCACAGATACGCAGTATTTT.